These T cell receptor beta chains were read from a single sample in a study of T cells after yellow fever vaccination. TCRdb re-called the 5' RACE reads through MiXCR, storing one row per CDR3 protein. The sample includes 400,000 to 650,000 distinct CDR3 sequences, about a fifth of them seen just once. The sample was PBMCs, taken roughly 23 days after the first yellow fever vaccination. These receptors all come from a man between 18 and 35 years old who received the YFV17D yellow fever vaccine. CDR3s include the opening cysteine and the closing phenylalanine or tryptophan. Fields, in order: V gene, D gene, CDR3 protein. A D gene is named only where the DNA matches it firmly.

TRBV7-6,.,CASSFVRGSETQYF
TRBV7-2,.,CASSTQGSYNEQFF
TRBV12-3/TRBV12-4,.,CASLPPGASTDTQYF
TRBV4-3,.,CASSQEARQTTEAFF
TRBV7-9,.,CASSLKVGKLFF
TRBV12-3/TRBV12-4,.,CASRNYEKLFF
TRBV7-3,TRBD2,CASSARTSGNNEQFF
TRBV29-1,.,CSVRASSGYTEAFF
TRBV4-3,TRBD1,CASSQARGQGTGELFF
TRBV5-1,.,CASSFRTDKDYGYTF
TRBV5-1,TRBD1,CASSFDREGYEQYF
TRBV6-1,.,CASHMGQRDSPLHF
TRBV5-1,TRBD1,CASNTGANTYGYTF
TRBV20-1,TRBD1,CSAGLRTGNEQFF
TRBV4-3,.,CASSQVRLGLNIQYF
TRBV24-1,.,CATSDPRSGETQYF
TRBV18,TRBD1,CASSPTTGETDTQYF
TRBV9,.,CASSPRQDYNSPLHF
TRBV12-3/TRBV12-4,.,CASSFRGAPEAFF
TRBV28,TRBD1,CASSRRAGQGRAGELFF
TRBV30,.,CAWSKGGAPTEAFF
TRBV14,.,CASSLGGTGPQHF
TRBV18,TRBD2,CASSPTLAGVIETQYF
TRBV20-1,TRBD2,CSAAGLAGGPDTQYF
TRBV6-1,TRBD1,CASSGQGVSGNTIYF
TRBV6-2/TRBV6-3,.,CASSYSGLATISDTGELFF
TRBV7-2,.,CASSPDSLDEQYF
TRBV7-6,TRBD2,CASRPSIGLDETQYF
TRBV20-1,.,CSARGGRSNQPQHF
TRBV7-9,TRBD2,CASNPSGGQETQYF
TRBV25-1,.,CASSEGGAGANVLTF
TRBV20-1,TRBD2,CSAPDASGGAKTQYF
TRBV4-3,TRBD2,CASSQDEVAGLYEQYF
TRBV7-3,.,CASSLGGNGYEQYF
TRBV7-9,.,CASSLDFLHGYTF
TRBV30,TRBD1,CAIRDRVYEAFF
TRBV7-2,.,CASSLPNYRTPNNEQFF
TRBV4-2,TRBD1,CASSLSRTGASTDTQYF
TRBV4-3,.,CASSPQMVTDTQYF